This TCR beta chain was recorded in a study of blood T cell repertoires in COVID-19. In the original processing: Estimated nucleated cell counts came from reference gene primer amplification. The data were produced by immunoSEQ multiplex PCR, yet TCRdb's version contains in-frame clones alone and is incomplete. From that table come the V and J calls and clone size; the DNA was used to work out D and trimming. The sample consists of around 140,000 clones, 75% to 90% of them appearing once. The germline gives CDR1 MNHEY, CDR2 SVGAGI. Trimming took 2 bases from V and 5 from J, leaving 12 bases between them. The CDR3 contains 14 residues.

The sequence was obtained from a woman aged 40-49 years who had been exposed to COVID-19. V is TRBV6-5 and J is TRBJ2-5, with D possibly matching TRBD2 (6 bases). Sequenced input: PBMCs or T cells enriched from blood (not recorded which). The CDR3 region is CASSYGRGTETQYF. DNA for the CDR3: TGTGCCAGCAGTTACGGTCGGGGGACGGAGACCCAGTACTTC.